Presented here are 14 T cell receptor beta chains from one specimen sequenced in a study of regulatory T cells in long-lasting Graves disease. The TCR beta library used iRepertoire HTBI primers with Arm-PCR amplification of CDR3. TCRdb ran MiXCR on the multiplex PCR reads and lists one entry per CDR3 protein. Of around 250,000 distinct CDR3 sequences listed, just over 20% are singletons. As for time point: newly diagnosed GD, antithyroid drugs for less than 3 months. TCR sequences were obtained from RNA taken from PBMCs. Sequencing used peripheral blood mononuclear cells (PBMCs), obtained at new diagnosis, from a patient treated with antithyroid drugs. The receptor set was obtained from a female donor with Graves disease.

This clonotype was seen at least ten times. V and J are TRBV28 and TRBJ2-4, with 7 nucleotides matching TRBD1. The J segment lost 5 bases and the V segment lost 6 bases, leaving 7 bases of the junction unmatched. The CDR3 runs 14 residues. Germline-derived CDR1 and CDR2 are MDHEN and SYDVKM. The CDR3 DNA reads TGTGCCAGCAGCTCCGACAGGGACCAAAACATTCAGTACTTC. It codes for CASSSDRDQNIQYF.

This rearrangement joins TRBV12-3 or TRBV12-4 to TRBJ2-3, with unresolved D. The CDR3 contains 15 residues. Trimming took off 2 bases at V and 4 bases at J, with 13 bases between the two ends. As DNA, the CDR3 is TGTGCCAGCAGTTTACGTCGCCCCGCGGCAGATACGCAGTATTTT. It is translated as CASSLRRPAADTQYF.

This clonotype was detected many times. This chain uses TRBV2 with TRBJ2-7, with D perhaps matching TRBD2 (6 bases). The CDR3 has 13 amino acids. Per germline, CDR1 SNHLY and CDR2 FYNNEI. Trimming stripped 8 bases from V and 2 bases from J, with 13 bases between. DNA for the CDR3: TGTGCCAGCCAAGAGCGGGCCGCCTACGAGCAGTACTTC. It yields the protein CASQERAAYEQYF.

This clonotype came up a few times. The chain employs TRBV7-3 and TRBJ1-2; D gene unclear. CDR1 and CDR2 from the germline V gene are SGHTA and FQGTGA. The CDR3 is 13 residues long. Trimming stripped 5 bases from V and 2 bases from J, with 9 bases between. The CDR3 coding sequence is TGTGCCAGCAGCCCCGGGCCAAACTATGGCTACACCTTC. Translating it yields CASSPGPNYGYTF.

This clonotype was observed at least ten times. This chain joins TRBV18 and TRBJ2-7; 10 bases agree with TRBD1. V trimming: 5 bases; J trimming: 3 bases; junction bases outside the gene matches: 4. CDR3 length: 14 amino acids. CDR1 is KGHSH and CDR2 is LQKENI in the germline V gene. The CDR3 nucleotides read TGTGCCAGCTCAATAGGGACAGGGGACTACGAGCAGTACTTC. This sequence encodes CASSIGTGDYEQYF.

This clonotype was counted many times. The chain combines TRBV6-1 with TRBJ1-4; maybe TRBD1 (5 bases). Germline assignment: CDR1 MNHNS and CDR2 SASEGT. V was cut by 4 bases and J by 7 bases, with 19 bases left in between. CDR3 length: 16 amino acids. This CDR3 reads CASSGRDSNGVEKLFF. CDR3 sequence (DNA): TGTGCCAGCAGTGGACGAGACAGCAACGGGGTTGAAAAACTGTTTTTT.

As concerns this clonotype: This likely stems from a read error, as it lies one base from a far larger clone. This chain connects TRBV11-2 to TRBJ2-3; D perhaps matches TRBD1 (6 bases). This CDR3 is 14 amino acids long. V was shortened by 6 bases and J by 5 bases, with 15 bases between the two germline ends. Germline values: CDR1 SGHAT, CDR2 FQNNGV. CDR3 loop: CASSSGVVVDTQYF. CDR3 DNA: TGTGCCAGCAGTTCAGGGGTGGTGGTAGATACGCAGTATTTT.

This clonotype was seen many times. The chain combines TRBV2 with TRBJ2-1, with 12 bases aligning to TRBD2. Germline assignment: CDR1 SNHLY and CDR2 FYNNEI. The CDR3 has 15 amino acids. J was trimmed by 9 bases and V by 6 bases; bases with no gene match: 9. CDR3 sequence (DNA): TGTGCCAGCAGGGCTAGCGGGAGGGCCTTAGGTGAGCAGTTCTTC. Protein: CASRASGRALGEQFF.

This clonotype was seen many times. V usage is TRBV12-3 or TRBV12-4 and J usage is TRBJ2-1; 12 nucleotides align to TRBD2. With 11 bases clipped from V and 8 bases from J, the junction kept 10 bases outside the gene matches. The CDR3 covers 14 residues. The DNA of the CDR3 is TGTGCCTCCGCCGTTCTAGCGGGAGGGTATGAGCAGTTCTTC. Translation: CASAVLAGGYEQFF.

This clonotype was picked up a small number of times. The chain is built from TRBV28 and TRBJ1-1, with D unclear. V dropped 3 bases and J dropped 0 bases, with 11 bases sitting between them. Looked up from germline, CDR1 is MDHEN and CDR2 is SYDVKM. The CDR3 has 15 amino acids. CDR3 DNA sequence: TGTGCCAGCAGTTTGCTTCCGAGCATGAACACTGAAGCTTTCTTT. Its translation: CASSLLPSMNTEAFF.

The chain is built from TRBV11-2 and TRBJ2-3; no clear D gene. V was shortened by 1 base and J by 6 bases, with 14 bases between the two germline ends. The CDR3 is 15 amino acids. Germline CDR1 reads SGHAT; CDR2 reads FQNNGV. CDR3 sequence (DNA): TGTGCCAGCAGCTTAGCCTACTTACCTGGGGATACGCAGTATTTT. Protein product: CASSLAYLPGDTQYF.

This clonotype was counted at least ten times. Here the CDR3 DNA reads TGTGCCAGCAGTAGGGGAGCAAACAATGAGCAGTTCTTC. Encoded protein: CASSRGANNEQFF. The J gene is TRBJ2-1, the V gene TRBV6-1; either TRBD1 or TRBD2 may fit D (5 bases each). From germline, CDR1 is MNHNS and CDR2 SASEGT. The CDR3 runs 13 residues. Trimming stripped 5 bases from V and 5 bases from J, with 10 bases between.

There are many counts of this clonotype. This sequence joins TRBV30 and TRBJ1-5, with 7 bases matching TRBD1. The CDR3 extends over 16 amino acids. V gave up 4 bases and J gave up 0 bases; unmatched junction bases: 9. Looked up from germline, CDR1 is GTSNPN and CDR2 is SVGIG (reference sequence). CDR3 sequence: CAWNGDRTNSNQPQHF. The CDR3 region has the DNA TGTGCCTGGAATGGGGACAGAACTAATAGCAATCAGCCCCAGCATTTT.

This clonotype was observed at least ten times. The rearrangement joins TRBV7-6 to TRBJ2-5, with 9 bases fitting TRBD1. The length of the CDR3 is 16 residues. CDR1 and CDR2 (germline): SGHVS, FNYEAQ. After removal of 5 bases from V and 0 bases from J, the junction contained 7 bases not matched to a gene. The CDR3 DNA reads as TGTGCCAGCAGCGCACACCGGGACAGGGACCAAGAGACCCAGTACTTC. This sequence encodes CASSAHRDRDQETQYF.